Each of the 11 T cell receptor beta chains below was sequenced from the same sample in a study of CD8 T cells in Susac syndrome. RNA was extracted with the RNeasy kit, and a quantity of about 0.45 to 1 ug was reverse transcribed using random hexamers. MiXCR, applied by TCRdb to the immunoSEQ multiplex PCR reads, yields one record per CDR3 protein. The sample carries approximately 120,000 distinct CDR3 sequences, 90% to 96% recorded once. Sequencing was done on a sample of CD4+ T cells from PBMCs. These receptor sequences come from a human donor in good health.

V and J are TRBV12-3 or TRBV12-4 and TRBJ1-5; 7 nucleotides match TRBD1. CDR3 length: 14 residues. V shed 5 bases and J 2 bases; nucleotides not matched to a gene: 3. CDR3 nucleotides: TGTGCCAGCAGTATCGACAGGGGCAATCAGCCCCAGCATTTT. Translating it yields CASSIDRGNQPQHF.

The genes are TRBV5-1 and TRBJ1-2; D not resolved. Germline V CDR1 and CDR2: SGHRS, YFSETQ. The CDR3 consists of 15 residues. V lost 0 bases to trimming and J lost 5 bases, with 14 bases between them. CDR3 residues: CASSLEAATGYGYTF. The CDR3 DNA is TGCGCCAGCAGCTTGGAGGCAGCGACGGGGTATGGCTACACCTTC.

This chain's CDR3 is CASSATDRVDTQYF. The CDR3 DNA is TGTGCCAGTAGTGCAACCGACAGGGTAGATACGCAGTATTTT. The genes are TRBV19 and TRBJ2-3; 7 bases line up with TRBD1. After removal of 5 bases from V and 5 bases from J, the junction contained 7 bases not matched to a gene. CDR1 is LNHDA and CDR2 is SQIVND in the germline V gene (reference sequence). The CDR3 has 14 amino acids.

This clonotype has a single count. CDR3 loop: CASSFLRLAGVDEQYF. CDR3 in DNA: TGTGCCAGCAGTTTCCTCCGACTAGCGGGAGTCGACGAGCAGTACTTC. V and J are TRBV6-2 or TRBV6-3 and TRBJ2-7; 12 bases line up with TRBD2. This CDR3 spans 16 amino acids. CDR1 and CDR2 from the germline V gene are MNHEY and SVGEGT. J gave up 5 bases and V 4 bases, and 9 bases lay outside the gene matches.

The CDR3 region is CASSPYRAPNSPLHF. DNA of the CDR3: TGTGCCAGCAGCCCCTACAGGGCCCCCAATTCACCCCTCCACTTT. V gene TRBV7-2 combines with J gene TRBJ1-6; D possibly corresponds to TRBD1 (6 bases). This CDR3 contains 15 residues. The germline V and J ends were trimmed by 5 bases and 7 bases, with 15 bases remaining between them. Germline values: CDR1 SGHTA, CDR2 FQGNSA. The full variable domain, rest sourced from reference TRBV7-2 and TRBJ1-6, is GAGVSQSPSNKVTEKGKDVELRCDPISGHTALYWYRQSLGQGLEFLIYFQGNSAPDKSGLPSDRFSAERTGGSVSTLTIQRTQQEDSAVYLCASSPYRAPNSPLHFGNGTRLTVT.

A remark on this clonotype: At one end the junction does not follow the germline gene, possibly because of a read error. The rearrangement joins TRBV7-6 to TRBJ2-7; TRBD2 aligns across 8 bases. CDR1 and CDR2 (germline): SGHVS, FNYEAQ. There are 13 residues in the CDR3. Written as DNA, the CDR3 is TGTGCCAGCAGCTTAGAGCGGGGGTACGGGCAGTACTTC. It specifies CASSLERGYGQYF.

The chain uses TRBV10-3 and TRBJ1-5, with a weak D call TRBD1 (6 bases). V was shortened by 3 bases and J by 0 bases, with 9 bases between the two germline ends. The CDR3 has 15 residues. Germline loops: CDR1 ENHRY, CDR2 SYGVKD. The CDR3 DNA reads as TGTGCCATCAGTGACCCAGGGGATAGCAATCAGCCCCAGCATTTT. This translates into CAISDPGDSNQPQHF.

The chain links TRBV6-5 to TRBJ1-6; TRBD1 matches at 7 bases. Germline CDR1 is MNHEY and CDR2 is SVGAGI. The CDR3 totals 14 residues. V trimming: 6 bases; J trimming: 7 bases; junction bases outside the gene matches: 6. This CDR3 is CASRRDRDNSPLHF. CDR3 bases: TGTGCCAGCAGGCGCGACAGGGACAATTCACCCCTCCACTTT.

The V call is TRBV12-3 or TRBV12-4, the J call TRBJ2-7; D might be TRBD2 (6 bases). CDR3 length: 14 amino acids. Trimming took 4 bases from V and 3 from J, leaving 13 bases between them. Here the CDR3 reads CASSWVDGSYEQYF. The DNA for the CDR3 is TGTGCCAGCAGTTGGGTTGACGGGAGCTACGAGCAGTACTTC.

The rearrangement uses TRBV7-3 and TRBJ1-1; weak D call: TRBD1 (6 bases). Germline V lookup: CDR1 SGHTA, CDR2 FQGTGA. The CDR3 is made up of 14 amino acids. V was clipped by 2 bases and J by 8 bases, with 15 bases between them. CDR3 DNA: TGTGCCAGCAGCTTATCGAGGGCAGGGGAGGAAGCTTTCTTT. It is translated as CASSLSRAGEEAFF.

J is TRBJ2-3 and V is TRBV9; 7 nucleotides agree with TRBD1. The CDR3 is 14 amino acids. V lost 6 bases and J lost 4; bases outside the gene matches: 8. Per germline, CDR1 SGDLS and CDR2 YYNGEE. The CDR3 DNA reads TGTGCCAGCACGAAAGGGGGCGAGTCAGATACGCAGTATTTT. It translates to CASTKGGESDTQYF.